This TCR beta chain was recovered during a study of OX40 agonist ivuxolimab in advanced cancers. General study findings and limits: Low clonal expansion, among the lowest seen, marked partial responders at 0.1-3.0 mg/kg. There was clonal expansion of CD4+ and CD8+ blood T cells by week 6 at 0.1 to 3.0 mg/kg. Averaged across samples, CD8+ T cells carried more expanded clones than CD4+ did.

Profiled with immunoSEQ multiplex PCR; TCRdb holds only in-frame clones, not every one. The sample lists 30,000 to 40,000 clones, approximately 89% occurring once. This CDR3 is built from 14 residues. CDR1 and CDR2 from the germline V gene are SQVTM and ANQGSEA. The V and J ends lost 3 bases and 2 bases respectively, with 11 bases between them. The sample holds one count of this clone. Antigen: not known. Here the sequenced sample was CD4+ or CD8+ T cells sorted from blood, taken in a trial of the OX40 agonist ivuxolimab. This TCR was sampled from an adult with an advanced solid tumor such as melanoma, head and neck, liver or kidney cancer. The rearrangement links TRBV29-1 to TRBJ2-1, with D unresolved. The CDR3 protein is CSVEPKEAYNEQFF. CDR3 DNA sequence: TGCAGCGTTGAGCCCAAGGAAGCCTACAATGAGCAGTTCTTC.